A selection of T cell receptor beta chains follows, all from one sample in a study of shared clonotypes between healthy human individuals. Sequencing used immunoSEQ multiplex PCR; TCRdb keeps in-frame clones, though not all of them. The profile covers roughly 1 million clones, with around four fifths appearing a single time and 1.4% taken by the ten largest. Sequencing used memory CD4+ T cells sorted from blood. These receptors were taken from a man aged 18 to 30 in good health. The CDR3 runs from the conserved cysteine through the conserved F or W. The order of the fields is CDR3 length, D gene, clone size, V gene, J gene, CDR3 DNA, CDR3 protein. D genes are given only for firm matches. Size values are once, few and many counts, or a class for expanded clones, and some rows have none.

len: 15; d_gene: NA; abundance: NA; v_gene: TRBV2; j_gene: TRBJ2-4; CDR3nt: TGTGCCAGCAGGGAGGATGAAATAGCCAAAAACATTCAGTACTTC; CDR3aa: CASREDEIAKNIQYF
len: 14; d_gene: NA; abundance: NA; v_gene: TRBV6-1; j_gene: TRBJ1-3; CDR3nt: TGTGCCAGCAGTGAAAGGACCCACGGAAACACCATATATTTT; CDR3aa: CASSERTHGNTIYF
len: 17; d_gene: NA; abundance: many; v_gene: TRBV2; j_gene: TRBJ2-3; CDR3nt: TGTGCCAGCAGTGAAGCGCTTGGGGGGCCCACCACAGATACGCAGTATTTT; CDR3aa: CASSEALGGPTTDTQYF
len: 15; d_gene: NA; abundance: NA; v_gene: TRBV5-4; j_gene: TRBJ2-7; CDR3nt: TGTGCCAGCCGAGCGGGCTTGTCGCTGGCTGGCGAGCAGTACTTC; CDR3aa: CASRAGLSLAGEQYF
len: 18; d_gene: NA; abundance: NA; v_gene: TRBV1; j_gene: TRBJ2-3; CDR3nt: TGCACCAGCAGCCAAAAGTGGGCCTTCCTACTAAGCACAGATACGCAGTATTTT; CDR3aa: CTSSQKWAFLLSTDTQYF
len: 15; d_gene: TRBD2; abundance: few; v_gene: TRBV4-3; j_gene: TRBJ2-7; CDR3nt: TGCGCCAGCAGCGGGTATGCGGGGGGCCGGAACGAGCAGTACTTC; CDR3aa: CASSGYAGGRNEQYF
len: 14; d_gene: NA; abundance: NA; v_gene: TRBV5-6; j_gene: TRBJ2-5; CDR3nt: TGTGCCAGCAGCTCACGAAACAGGGTTGAGACCCAGTACTTC; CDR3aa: CASSSRNRVETQYF
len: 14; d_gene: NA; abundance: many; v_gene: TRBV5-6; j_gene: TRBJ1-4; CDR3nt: TGTGCCAGCAGCTTGGCGCGGAGGAATGAAAAACTGTTTTTT; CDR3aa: CASSLARRNEKLFF
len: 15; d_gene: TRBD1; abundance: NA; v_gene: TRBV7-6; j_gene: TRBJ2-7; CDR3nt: TGTGCCAGCAGCTTACTCGGACAGGGGGCATACGAGCAGTACTTC; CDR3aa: CASSLLGQGAYEQYF
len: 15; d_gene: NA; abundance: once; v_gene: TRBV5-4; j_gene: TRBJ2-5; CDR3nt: TGTGCCAGCAGCCCAGGGGACGCCCCAAGAGAGACCCAGTACTTC; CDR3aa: CASSPGDAPRETQYF
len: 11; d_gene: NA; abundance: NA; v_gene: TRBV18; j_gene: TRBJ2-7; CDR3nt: TGTGCCAGCTCACGACAGTACGAGCAGTACTTC; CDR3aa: CASSRQYEQYF
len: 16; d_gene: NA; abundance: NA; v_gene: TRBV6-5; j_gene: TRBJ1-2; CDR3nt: TGTGCCAGCAGTTACTCGCGGACTCCAATAGAATATGGCTACACCTTC; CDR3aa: CASSYSRTPIEYGYTF
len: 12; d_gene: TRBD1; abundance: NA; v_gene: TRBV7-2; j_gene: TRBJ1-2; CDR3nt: TGTGCCAGCAGCACGGACAGGGGCGGCTACACCTTC; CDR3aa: CASSTDRGGYTF
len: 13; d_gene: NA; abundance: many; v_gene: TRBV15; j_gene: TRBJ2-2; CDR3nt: TGTGCCACCAGCGGGGCGGGAACCGGGGAGCTGTTTTTT; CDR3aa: CATSGAGTGELFF
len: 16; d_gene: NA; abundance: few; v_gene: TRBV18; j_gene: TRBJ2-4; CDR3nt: TGTGCCAGCTCACCACCGGGGACCGTAGCCAAAAACATTCAGTACTTC; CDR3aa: CASSPPGTVAKNIQYF
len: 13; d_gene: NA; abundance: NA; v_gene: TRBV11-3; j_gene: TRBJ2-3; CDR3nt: TGTGCCAGCAGCTTTACGGCACCCGATACGCAGTATTTT; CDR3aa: CASSFTAPDTQYF
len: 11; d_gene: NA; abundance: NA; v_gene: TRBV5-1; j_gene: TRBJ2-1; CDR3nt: TGCGCCAGCAGCGATTTCGGAGAGCAGTTCTTC; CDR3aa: CASSDFGEQFF
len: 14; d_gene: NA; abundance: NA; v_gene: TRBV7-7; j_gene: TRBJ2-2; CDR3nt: TGTGCTAGCAGCTCCAGTTCGAACACCGGGGAGCTGTTTTTT; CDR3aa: CASSSSSNTGELFF
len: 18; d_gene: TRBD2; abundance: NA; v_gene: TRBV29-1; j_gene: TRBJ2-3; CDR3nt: TGCAGCGTCTCAGTTACTAGCGGGGGGACGACTAGCACAGATACGCAGTATTTT; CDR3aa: CSVSVTSGGTTSTDTQYF
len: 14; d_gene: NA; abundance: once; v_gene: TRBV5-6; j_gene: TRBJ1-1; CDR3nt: TGTGCCAGCAGCTTGAGCCGTCGGTTCACTGAAGCTTTCTTT; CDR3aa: CASSLSRRFTEAFF
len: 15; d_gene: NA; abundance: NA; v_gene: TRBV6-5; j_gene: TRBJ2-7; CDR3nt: TGTGCCAGCAGTTACGAAGTGGGAGCAAGATACGAGCAGTACTTC; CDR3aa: CASSYEVGARYEQYF
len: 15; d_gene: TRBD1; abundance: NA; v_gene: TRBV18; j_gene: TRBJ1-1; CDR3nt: TGTGCCAGCTCGCGGGGACAGGGTATTACCACTGAAGCTTTCTTT; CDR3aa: CASSRGQGITTEAFF
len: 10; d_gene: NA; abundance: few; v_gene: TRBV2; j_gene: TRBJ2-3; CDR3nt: TGTGCCAGCAGTTTAGTAACGCAGTATTTT; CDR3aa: CASSLVTQYF
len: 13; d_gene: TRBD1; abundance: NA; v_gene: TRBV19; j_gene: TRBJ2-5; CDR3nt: TGTGCCAGTAGTTTCGGACAGGGGGAGACCCAGTACTTC; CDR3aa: CASSFGQGETQYF
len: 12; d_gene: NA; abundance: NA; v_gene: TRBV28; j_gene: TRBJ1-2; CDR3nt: TGTGCCAGCAGTCCGGATTTTTATGGCTACACCTTC; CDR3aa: CASSPDFYGYTF
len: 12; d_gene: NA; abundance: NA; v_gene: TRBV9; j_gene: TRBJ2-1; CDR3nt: TGTGCCAGCACCCCCGGCCAGGGCGAGCAGTTCTTC; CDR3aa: CASTPGQGEQFF
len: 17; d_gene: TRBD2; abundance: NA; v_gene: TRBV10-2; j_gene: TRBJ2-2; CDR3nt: TGCGCCAGCAGGAGGGATAGCGGGGGGGCCGCTTCCGGGGAGCTGTTTTTT; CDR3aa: CASRRDSGGAASGELFF
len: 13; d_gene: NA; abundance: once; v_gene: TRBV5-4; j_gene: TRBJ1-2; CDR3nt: TGTGCCAGCAGCTTGGACGGAACCTATGGCTACACCTTC; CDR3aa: CASSLDGTYGYTF
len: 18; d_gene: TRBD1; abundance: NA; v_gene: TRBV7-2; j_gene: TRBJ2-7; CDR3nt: TGTGCCAGCAGCTTTGATGGAGACCCGGGGACAGTAACCTACGAGCAGTACTTC; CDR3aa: CASSFDGDPGTVTYEQYF
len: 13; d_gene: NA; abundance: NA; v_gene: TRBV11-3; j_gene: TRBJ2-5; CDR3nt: TGTGCCAGCAGCTTTGACAGAGGAGAGACCCAGTACTTC; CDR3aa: CASSFDRGETQYF
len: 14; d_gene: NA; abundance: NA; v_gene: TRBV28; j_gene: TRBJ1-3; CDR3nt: TGTGCCAGCAGCCCAACGCGGTCAGGAAACACCATATATTTT; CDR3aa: CASSPTRSGNTIYF
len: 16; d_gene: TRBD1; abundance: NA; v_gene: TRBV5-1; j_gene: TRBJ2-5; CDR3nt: TGCGCCAGCAGCAGCGCCGGGACAGGACACCAAGAGACCCAGTACTTC; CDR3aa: CASSSAGTGHQETQYF
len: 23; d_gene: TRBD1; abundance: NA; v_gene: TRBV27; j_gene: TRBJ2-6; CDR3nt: TGTGCCAGCAGTAGATACGGGACAGGGGCGAGAGTTGAGGGAATCCCTGGGGCCAACGTCCTGACTTTC; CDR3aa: CASSRYGTGARVEGIPGANVLTF
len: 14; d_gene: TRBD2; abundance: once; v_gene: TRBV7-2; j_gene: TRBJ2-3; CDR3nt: TGTGCCAGCAGCTTAGAAGCGGGAGGGGATACGCAGTATTTT; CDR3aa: CASSLEAGGDTQYF
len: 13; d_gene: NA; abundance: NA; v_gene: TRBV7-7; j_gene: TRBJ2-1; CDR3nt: TGTGCTAGCAGTTCGGACGTATACAATGAGCAGTTCTTC; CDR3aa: CASSSDVYNEQFF
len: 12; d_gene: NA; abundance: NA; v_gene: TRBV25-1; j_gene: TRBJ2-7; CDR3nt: TGTGCCAGCAGGGACAATCTCTACGAGCAGTACTTC; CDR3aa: CASRDNLYEQYF
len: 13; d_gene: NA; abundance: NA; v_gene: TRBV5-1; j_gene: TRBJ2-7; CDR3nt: TGCGCCAGCAGCTTGGTCAACTCCTACGAGCAGTACTTC; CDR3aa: CASSLVNSYEQYF
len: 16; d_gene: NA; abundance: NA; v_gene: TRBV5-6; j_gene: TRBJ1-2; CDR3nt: TGTGCCAGCAGCCCCGCCAGAGAGGAGTCTAACTATGGCTACACCTTC; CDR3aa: CASSPAREESNYGYTF
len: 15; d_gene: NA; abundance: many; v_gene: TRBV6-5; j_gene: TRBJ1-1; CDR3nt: TGTGCCAGCAGGGAGGACGGAAACATGAACACTGAAGCTTTCTTT; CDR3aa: CASREDGNMNTEAFF
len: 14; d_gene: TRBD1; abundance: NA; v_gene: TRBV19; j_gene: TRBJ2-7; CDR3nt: TGTGCCAGTAGTATCAGACAGGGGGCAAGCGAGCAGTACTTC; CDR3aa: CASSIRQGASEQYF
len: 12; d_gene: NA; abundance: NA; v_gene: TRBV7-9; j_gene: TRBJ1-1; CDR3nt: TGTGCCAGCAGCTTCGGGAACACTGAAGCTTTCTTT; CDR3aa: CASSFGNTEAFF
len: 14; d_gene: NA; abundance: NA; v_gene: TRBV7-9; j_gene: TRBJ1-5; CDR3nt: TGTGCCAGCAGCTTAACAGGGACATATCAGCCCCAGCATTTT; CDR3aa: CASSLTGTYQPQHF
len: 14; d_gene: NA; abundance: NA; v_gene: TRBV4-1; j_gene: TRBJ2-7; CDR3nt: TGCGCCAGCAGCCAAGACTTAGTGGGGCGGGAGCAGTACTTC; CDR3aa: CASSQDLVGREQYF
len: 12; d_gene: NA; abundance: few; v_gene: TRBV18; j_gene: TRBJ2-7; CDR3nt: TGTGCCAGCTCACCAAATGATTACGAGCAGTACTTC; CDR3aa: CASSPNDYEQYF